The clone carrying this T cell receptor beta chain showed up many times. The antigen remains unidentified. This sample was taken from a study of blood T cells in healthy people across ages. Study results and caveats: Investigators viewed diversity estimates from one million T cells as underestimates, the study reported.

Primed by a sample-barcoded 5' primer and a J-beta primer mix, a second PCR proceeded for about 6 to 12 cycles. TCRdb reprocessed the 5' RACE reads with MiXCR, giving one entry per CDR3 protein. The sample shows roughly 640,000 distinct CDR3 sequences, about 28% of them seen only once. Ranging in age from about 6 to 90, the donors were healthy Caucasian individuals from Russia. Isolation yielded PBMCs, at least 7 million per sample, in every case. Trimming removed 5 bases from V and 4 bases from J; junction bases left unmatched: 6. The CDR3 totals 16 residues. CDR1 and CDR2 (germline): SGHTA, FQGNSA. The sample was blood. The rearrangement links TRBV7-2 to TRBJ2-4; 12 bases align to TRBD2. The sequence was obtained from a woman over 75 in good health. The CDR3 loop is CASSKLAGGLKNIQYF. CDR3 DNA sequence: TGTGCCAGCAGCAAGCTAGCGGGGGGGTTAAAAAACATTCAGTACTTC.